This T cell receptor beta chain was recorded in a study of identical twins. Overall study results and limits: Findings depended on cross-sectional statistics rather than tracking the same donors.

Note on this clonotype: Antigen unknown.

V was shortened by 2 bases and J by 7 bases, with 9 bases between the two germline ends. The germline CDR1 and CDR2 sequences are MGHDK and SYGVNS. This CDR3 is built from 13 residues. TCRdb analysed the 5' RACE reads with MiXCR anew, one entry per CDR3 protein. The data contain approximately 530,000 distinct CDR3 sequences, 20% to 25% of them singletons. The same specimen was also included in a second study, on yellow fever vaccine responses in identical twins.

The chain combines TRBV25-1 with TRBJ1-5, with D possibly TRBD1 on 5 matching bases. The sequence derives from a woman aged 18-29 years in good health. Sample: CD4+ T cells sorted from blood. CDR3 coding DNA: TGTGCCAGCAGTGAACAGGGTGGGCAGCCCCAGCATTTT. This translates into CASSEQGGQPQHF. Supplemented by reference TRBV25-1 and TRBJ1-5, the full variable domain reads EADIYQTPRYLVIGTGKKITLECSQTMGHDKMYWYQQDPGMELHLIHYSYGVNSTEKGDLSSESTVSRIRTEHFPLTLESARPSHTSQYLCASSEQGGQPQHFGDGTRLSIL.